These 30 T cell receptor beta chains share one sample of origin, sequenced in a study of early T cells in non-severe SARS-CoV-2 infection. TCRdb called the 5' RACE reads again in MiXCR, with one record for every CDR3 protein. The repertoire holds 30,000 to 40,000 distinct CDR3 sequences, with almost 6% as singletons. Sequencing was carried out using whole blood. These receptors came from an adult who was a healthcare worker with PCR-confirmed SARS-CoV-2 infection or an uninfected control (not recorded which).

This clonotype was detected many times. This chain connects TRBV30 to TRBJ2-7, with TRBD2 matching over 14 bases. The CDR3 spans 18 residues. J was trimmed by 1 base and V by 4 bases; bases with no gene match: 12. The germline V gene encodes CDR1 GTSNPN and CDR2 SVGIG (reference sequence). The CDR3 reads CAWTPRLAGGPLSYEQYF. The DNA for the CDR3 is TGTGCCTGGACCCCGCGACTAGCGGGAGGGCCCCTTTCCTACGAGCAGTACTTC.

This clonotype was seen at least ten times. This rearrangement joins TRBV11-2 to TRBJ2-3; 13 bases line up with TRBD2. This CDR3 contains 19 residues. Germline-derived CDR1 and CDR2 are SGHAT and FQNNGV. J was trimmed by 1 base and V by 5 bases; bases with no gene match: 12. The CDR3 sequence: CASSTRTSGSWGGTDTQYF. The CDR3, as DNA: TGTGCCAGCAGCACACGGACTAGCGGGAGTTGGGGAGGCACAGATACGCAGTATTTT.

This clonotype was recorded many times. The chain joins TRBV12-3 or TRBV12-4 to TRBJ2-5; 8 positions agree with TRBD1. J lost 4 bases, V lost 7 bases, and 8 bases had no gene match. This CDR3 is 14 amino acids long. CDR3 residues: CASTSDRGGETQYF. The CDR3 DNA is TGTGCCAGCACCTCCGACAGGGGAGGAGAGACCCAGTACTTC.

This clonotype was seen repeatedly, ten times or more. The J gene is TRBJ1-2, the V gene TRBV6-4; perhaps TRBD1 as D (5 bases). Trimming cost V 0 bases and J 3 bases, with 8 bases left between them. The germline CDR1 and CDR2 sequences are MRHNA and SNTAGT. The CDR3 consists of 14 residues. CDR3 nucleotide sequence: TGTGCCAGCAGTGACTCGAGACAGTACTATGGCTACACCTTC. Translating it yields CASSDSRQYYGYTF.

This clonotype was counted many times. The CDR3 region is CASSSSGGHNEQFF. For the CDR3, the DNA is TGTGCCAGCAGCTCTAGCGGGGGGCACAATGAGCAGTTCTTC. This rearrangement joins TRBV11-2 to TRBJ2-1, with TRBD2 identical over 11 bases. The length of the CDR3 is 14 residues. Looked up from germline, CDR1 is SGHAT and CDR2 is FQNNGV. Trimming removed 4 bases from V and 5 bases from J; junction bases left unmatched: 1.

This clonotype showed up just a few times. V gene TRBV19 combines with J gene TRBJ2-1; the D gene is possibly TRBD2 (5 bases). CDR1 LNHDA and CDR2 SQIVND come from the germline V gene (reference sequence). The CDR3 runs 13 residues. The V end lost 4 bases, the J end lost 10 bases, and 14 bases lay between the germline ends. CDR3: CASSRQAPGEQFF. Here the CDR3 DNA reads TGTGCCAGTAGTAGACAAGCCCCGGGAGAGCAGTTCTTC.

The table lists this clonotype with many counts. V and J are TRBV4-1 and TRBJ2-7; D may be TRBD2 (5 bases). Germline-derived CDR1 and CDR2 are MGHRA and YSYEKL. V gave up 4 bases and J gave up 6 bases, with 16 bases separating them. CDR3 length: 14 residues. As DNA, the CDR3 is TGCGCCAGCAGCCCCCGCAGAGGGAGTAGCGAGCAGTACTTC. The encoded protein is CASSPRRGSSEQYF.

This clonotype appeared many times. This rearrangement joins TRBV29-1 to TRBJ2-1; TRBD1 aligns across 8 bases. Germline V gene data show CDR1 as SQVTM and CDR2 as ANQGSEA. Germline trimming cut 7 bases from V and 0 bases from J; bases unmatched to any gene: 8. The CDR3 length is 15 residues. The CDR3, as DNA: TGCAGCGCCGTGCACAGGGGGAGCTCCTACAATGAGCAGTTCTTC. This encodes CSAVHRGSSYNEQFF.

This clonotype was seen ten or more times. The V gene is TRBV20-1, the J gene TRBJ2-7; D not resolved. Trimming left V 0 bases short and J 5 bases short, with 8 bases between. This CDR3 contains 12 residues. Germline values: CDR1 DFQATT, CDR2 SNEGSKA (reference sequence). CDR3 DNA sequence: TGCAGTGCTAGAGATTCTGGGGACGAGCAGTACTTC. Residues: CSARDSGDEQYF.

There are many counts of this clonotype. CDR3 bases: TGTGCCAGCAGTGAAGTTTCGGGGAAGGGCTACGAGCAGTACTTC. It encodes CASSEVSGKGYEQYF. The rearrangement links TRBV6-1 to TRBJ2-7, with a tentative D call TRBD2 (5 bases). This CDR3 region has 15 residues. Trimming shortened V by 1 base and J by 3 bases, and 13 bases separated the two germline ends. Germline loops: CDR1 MNHNS, CDR2 SASEGT.

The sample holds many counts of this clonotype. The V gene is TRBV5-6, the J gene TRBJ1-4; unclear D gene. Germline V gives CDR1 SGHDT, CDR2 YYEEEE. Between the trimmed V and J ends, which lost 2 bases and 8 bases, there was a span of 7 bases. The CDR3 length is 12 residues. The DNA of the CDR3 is TGTGCCAGCAGCTTTGAGAGGGAAAAACTGTTTTTT. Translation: CASSFEREKLFF.

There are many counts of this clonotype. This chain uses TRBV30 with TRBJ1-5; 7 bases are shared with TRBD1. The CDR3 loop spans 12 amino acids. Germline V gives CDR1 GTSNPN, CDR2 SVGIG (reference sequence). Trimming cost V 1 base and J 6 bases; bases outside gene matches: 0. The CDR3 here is CAWSEGAQPQHF. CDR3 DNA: TGTGCCTGGAGTGAGGGGGCTCAGCCCCAGCATTTT.

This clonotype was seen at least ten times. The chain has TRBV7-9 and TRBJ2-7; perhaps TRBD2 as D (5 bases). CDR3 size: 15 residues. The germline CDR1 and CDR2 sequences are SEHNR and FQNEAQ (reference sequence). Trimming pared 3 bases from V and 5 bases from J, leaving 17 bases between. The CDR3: CASSFRRDRFHEQYF. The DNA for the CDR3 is TGTGCCAGCAGCTTTCGTCGGGATCGGTTCCACGAGCAGTACTTC. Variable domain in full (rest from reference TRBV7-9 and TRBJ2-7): DTGVSQNPRHKITKRGQNVTFRCDPISEHNRLYWYRQTLGQGPEFLTYFQNEAQLEKSRLLSDRFSAERPKGSFSTLEIQRTEQGDSAMYLCASSFRRDRFHEQYFGPGTRLTVT.

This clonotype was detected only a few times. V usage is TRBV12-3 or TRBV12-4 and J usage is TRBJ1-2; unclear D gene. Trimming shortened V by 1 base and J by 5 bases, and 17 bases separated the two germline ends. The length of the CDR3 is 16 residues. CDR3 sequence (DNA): TGTGCCAGCAGTTTAGGCGGGAGCCGGTCCCTATATGGCTACACCTTC. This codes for CASSLGGSRSLYGYTF.

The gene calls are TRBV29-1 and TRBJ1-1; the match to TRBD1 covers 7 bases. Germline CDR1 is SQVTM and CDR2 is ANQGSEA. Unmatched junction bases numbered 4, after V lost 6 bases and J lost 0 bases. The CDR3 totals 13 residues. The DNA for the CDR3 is TGCAGCGTCGGGACAGCTATGAACACTGAAGCTTTCTTT. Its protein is CSVGTAMNTEAFF.

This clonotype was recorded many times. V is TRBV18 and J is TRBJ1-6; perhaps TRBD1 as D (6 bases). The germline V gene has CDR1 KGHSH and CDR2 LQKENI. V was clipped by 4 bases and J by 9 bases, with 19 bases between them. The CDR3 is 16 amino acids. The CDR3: CASSHNSRTAGSPLHF. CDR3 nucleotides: TGTGCCAGCTCACACAATTCGAGGACAGCCGGTTCACCCCTCCACTTT. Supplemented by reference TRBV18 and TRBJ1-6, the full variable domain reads NAGVMQNPRHLVRRRGQEARLRCSPMKGHSHVYWYRQLPEEGLKFMVYLQKENIIDESGMPKERFSAEFPKEGPSILRIQQVVRGDSAAYFCASSHNSRTAGSPLHFGNGTRLTVT.

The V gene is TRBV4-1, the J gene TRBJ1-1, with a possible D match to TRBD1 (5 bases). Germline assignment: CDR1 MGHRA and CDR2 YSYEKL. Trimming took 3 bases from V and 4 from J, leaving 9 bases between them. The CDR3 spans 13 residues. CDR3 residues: CASSQARVTEAFF. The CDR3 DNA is TGCGCCAGCAGCCAGGCCAGGGTCACTGAAGCTTTCTTT.

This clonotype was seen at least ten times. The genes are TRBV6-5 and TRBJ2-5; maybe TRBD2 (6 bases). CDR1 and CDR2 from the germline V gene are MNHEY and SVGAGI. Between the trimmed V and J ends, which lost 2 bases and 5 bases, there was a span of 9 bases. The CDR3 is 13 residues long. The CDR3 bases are TGTGCCAGCAGTTACGCGGGGTGGGAGACCCAGTACTTC. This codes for CASSYAGWETQYF.

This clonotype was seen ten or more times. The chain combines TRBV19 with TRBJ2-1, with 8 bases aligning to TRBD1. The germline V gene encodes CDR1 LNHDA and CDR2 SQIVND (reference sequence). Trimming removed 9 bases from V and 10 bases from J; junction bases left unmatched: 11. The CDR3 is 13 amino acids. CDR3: CASSPQGAGEQFF. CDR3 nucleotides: TGTGCCAGCTCCCCCCAGGGGGCAGGGGAGCAGTTCTTC.

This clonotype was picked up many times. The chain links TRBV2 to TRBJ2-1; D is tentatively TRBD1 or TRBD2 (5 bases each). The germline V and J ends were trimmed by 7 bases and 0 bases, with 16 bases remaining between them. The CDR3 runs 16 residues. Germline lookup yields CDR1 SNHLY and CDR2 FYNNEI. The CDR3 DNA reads TGTGCCAGCACCCTTGGGACCGGTAGCTCCTACAATGAGCAGTTCTTC. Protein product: CASTLGTGSSYNEQFF.

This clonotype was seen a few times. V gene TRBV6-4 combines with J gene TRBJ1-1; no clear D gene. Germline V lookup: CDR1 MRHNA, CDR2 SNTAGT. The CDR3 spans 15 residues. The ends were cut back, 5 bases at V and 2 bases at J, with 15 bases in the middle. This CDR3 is CASSPYPGRNTEAFF. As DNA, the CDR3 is TGTGCCAGCAGTCCATACCCAGGACGAAACACTGAAGCTTTCTTT.

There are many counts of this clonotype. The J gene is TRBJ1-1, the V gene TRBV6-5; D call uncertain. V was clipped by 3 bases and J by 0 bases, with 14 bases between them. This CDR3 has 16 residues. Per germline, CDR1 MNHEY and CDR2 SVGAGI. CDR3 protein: CASSYRPFPMNTEAFF. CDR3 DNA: TGTGCCAGCAGTTATAGGCCCTTTCCCATGAACACTGAAGCTTTCTTT.

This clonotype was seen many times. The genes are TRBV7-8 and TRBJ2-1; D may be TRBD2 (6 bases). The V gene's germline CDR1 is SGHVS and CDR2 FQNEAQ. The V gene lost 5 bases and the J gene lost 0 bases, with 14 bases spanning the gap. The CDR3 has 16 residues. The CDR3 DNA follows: TGTGCCAGCAGCATGCGGGGTGCTAGCTCCTACAATGAGCAGTTCTTC. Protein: CASSMRGASSYNEQFF.

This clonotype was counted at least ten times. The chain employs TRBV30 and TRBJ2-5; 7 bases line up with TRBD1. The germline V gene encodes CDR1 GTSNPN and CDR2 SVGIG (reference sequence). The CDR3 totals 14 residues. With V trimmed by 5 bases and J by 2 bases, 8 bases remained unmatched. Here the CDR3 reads CAWARGTAQETQYF. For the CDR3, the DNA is TGTGCCTGGGCCAGGGGGACAGCACAAGAGACCCAGTACTTC.

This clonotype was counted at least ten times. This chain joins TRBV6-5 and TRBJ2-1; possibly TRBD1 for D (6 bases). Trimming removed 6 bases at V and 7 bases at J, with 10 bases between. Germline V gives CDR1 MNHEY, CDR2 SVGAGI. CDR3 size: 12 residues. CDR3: CASSSGQNEQFF. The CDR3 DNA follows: TGTGCCAGCAGCTCCGGACAGAATGAGCAGTTCTTC.

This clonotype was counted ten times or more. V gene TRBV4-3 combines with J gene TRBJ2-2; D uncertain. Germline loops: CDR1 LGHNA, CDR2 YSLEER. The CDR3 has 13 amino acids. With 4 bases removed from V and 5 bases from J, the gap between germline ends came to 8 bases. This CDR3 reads CASSPAYTGELFF. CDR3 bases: TGCGCCAGCAGCCCGGCATATACCGGGGAGCTGTTTTTT.

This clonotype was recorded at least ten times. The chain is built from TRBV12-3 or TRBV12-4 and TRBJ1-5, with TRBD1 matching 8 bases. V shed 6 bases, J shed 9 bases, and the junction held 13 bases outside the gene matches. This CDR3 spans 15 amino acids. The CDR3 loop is CASSLGQVGFGPQHF. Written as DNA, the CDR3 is TGTGCCAGCAGCTTGGGACAGGTGGGCTTCGGGCCCCAGCATTTT.

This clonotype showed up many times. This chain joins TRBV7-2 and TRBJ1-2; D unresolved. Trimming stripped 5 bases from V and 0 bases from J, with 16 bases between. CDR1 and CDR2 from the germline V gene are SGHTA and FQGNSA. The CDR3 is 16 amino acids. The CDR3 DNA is TGTGCCAGCAGCCGCGGATCGGACCGAGCTAACTATGGCTACACCTTC. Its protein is CASSRGSDRANYGYTF. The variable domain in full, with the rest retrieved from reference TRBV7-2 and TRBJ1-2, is GAGVSQSPSNKVTEKGKDVELRCDPISGHTALYWYRQSLGQGLEFLIYFQGNSAPDKSGLPSDRFSAERTGGSVSTLTIQRTQQEDSAVYLCASSRGSDRANYGYTFGSGTRLTVV.

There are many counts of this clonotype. The CDR3: CASSLEWTEAFF. The CDR3 nucleotides are TGTGCCAGCAGCTTAGAATGGACTGAAGCTTTCTTT. The chain has TRBV7-9 and TRBJ1-1; D remains ambiguous. Trimming left V 1 base short and J 5 bases short, with 5 bases between. This CDR3 is 12 amino acids long. Germline CDR1 reads SEHNR; CDR2 reads FQNEAQ (reference sequence).

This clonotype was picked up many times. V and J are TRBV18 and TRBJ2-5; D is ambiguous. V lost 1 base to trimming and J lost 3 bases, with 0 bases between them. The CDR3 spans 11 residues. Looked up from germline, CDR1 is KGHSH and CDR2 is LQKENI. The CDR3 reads CASSPQETQYF. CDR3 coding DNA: TGTGCCAGCTCACCACAAGAGACCCAGTACTTC.